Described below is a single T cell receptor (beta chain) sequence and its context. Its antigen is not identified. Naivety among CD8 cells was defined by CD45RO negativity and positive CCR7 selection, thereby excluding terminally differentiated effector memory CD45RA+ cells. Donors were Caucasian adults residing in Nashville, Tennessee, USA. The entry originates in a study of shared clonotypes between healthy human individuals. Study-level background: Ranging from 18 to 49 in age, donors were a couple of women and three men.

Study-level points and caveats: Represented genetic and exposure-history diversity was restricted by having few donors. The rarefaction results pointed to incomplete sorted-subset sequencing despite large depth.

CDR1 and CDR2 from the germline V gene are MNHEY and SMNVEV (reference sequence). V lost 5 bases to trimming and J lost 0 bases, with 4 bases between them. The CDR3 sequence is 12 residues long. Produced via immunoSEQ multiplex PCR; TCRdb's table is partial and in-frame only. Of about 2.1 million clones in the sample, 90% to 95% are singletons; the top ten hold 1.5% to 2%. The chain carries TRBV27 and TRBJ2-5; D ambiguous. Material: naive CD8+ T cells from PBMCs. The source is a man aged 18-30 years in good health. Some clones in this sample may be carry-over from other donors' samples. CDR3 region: CASSTNQETQYF. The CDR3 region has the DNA TGTGCCAGCAGTACAAACCAAGAGACCCAGTACTTC.